These 9 T cell receptor beta chains share one sample of origin, sequenced in a study of blood T cells in healthy people across ages. A second PCR of roughly 7 to 11 cycles used a sample-barcoded 5' primer and a J-beta primer mix. TCRdb reprocessed the 5' RACE reads via MiXCR and lists one record per CDR3 protein. The sample holds hundreds of thousands of distinct CDR3 sequences; just over 55% are singletons and the top ten take roughly 24%. Sequences were obtained from blood. These receptors originate from a middle-aged man in good health.

This clonotype was found a few times. The junction and the germline gene differ at one end; a read error may be behind it. The chain is built from TRBV9 and TRBJ2-3; D gene ambiguous. The CDR3 runs to 13 residues. Germline-derived CDR1 and CDR2 are SGDLS and YYNGEE. CDR3 amino acids: CASSVGRTDTQYF. As DNA, the CDR3 is TGTGCTAGCAGCGTAGGGCGCACAGATACGCAGTATTTT.

J is TRBJ2-7 and V is TRBV7-3; maybe TRBD1 (7 bases). The CDR3 has 15 residues. Trimming left V 3 bases short and J 3 bases short, with 15 bases between. Germline loops: CDR1 SGHTA, CDR2 FQGTGA. CDR3 sequence: CASSLGVQGGYEQYF. The CDR3, as DNA: TGTGCCAGCAGCTTGGGTGTCCAGGGGGGCTACGAGCAGTACTTC.

This clonotype was detected a few times. The rearrangement joins TRBV2 to TRBJ2-1, with TRBD1 matching over 10 bases. Per germline, CDR1 SNHLY and CDR2 FYNNEI. Trimming cost V 8 bases and J 2 bases; bases outside gene matches: 6. CDR3 length: 15 residues. The CDR3 bases are TGTGCCAGCCGAGTGGGACAGGGGCCCTACAATGAGCAGTTCTTC. This translates into CASRVGQGPYNEQFF.

The V call is TRBV4-1, the J call TRBJ2-4; 14 bases agree with TRBD2. Matching the DNA end better, TRBJ2-5 makes the J call doubtful. Germline V CDR1 and CDR2: MGHRA, YSYEKL. The CDR3 runs to 17 residues. Here the CDR3 DNA reads TGCGCCAGCAGCCAGGGACTAGCGGGGGTTTTCCTAGAGACCCAGTACTTC. Amino acids: CASSQGLAGVFLETQYF.

This clonotype was picked up a small number of times. The chain employs TRBV4-3 and TRBJ2-1, with 8 bases fitting TRBD2. V gave up 0 bases and J gave up 5 bases; unmatched junction bases: 9. The CDR3 has 17 residues. The germline V gene encodes CDR1 LGHNA and CDR2 YSLEER. CDR3 sequence: CASSQDFLAGGDNEQFF. Written as DNA, the CDR3 is TGCGCCAGCAGCCAAGACTTTCTAGCGGGTGGGGACAATGAGCAGTTCTTC.

The chain joins TRBV5-1 to TRBJ2-7; D is perhaps TRBD2 (5 bases). Trimming stripped 0 bases from V and 2 bases from J, with 9 bases between. CDR3 length equals 14 residues. The germline CDR1 and CDR2 sequences are SGHRS and YFSETQ. The CDR3 DNA reads as TGCGCCAGCAGCTTGGAGCGGAATCCCTACGAGCAGTACTTC. Its translation: CASSLERNPYEQYF. Full variable domain (outside the CDR3, taken from reference TRBV5-1 and TRBJ2-7): KAGVTQTPRYLIKTRGQQVTLSCSPISGHRSVSWYQQTPGQGLQFLFEYFSETQRNKGNFPGRFSGRQFSNSRSEMNVSTLELGDSALYLCASSLERNPYEQYFGPGTRLTVT.

This clonotype was seen many times. The genes are TRBV27 and TRBJ2-5; D is unclear. V was pared by 6 bases and J by 5 bases, with 7 bases between. The CDR3 extends over 11 amino acids. Germline V gives CDR1 MNHEY, CDR2 SMNVEV (reference sequence). The CDR3: CASRSVETQYF. Here the CDR3 DNA reads TGTGCCAGCAGAAGTGTGGAGACCCAGTACTTC.

The chain links TRBV7-2 to TRBJ1-2; possibly TRBD1 for D (5 bases). Trimming left V 2 bases short and J 3 bases short, with 13 bases between. This CDR3 is built from 15 residues. Germline values: CDR1 SGHTA, CDR2 FQGNSA. CDR3 in amino acids: CASSLIYRGDYGYTF. In DNA, the CDR3 is TGTGCCAGCAGCTTAATCTATAGGGGAGACTATGGCTACACCTTC.

This clonotype was observed a handful of times. The rearrangement uses TRBV4-1 and TRBJ2-3; D call uncertain. V was shortened by 6 bases and J by 0 bases, with 10 bases between the two germline ends. CDR3 length: 14 amino acids. The germline gives CDR1 MGHRA, CDR2 YSYEKL. CDR3 region: CASSRDKSTDTQYF. CDR3 nucleotides: TGCGCCAGCAGTCGAGACAAGAGCACAGATACGCAGTATTTT.